The 18 T cell receptor beta chains in this list originate from one sample, sequenced in a study of human T cells and chemical hapten exposure. TCRdb analysed the RACE reads with MiXCR anew, one entry per CDR3 protein. The profile shows a few hundred thousand distinct CDR3 sequences, about 8.6% of them singletons. Time point noted: pre-sensitization, week 0. Treatment here: therapeutic diphenylcyclopropenone sensitization with weekly scalp DPC. The specimen was whole blood, collected in connection with sensitization to the hapten diphenylcyclopropenone (DPC). The receptors stem from a woman in her thirties or forties with alopecia areata. Some clones in this sample may be carry-over from other donors' samples.

This clonotype was counted only a few times. The chain employs TRBV11-2 and TRBJ2-3; no definite D call. The length of the CDR3 is 15 residues. V lost 0 bases, J lost 1 base, and 8 bases lay in between. Germline V gene sequence: CDR1 SGHAT, CDR2 FQNNGV. This chain's CDR3 is CASSLDQRRTDTQYF. In nucleotides, the CDR3 is TGTGCCAGCAGCTTAGATCAGCGTCGCACAGATACGCAGTATTTT.

V gene TRBV24-1 combines with J gene TRBJ2-2; no firm D call. Per germline, CDR1 KGHDR and CDR2 SFDVKD. The CDR3 runs to 13 residues. V lost 5 bases and J 3 bases, leaving 6 bases between the germline ends. CDR3 coding DNA: TGTGCCACCAGTGTTCAGTACACCGGGGAGCTGTTTTTT. Protein: CATSVQYTGELFF.

This clonotype has a handful of counts. This chain uses TRBV20-1 with TRBJ1-1, with D perhaps matching TRBD1 (5 bases). CDR3 length equals 11 residues. Germline V gene sequence: CDR1 DFQATT, CDR2 SNEGSKA (reference sequence). Trimming removed 6 bases from V and 5 bases from J, with 10 bases in between. The CDR3 region has the DNA TGCAGTGCATCCAGACAGACTGAAGCTTTCTTT. It is translated as CSASRQTEAFF.

The rearrangement joins TRBV29-1 to TRBJ1-1; D remains unclear. The CDR3 runs to 14 residues. Germline CDR1 is SQVTM and CDR2 is ANQGSEA. Deletions cut 3 bases from V and 4 bases from J, with 15 bases between. CDR3 nucleotide sequence: TGCAGCGTTGATTTTTTGAAGGACGGCACTGAAGCTTTCTTT. Translating it yields CSVDFLKDGTEAFF. Full variable domain (missing parts from reference TRBV29-1 and TRBJ1-1): SAVISQKPSRDICQRGTSLTIQCQVDSQVTMMFWYRQQPGQSLTLIATANQGSEATYESGFVIDKFPISRPNLTFSTLTVSNMSPEDSSIYLCSVDFLKDGTEAFFGQGTRLTVV.

This clonotype came up a few times. The rearrangement uses TRBV12-3 or TRBV12-4 and TRBJ2-1; D is ambiguous. The V end lost 7 bases, the J end lost 6 bases, and 7 bases lay between the germline ends. The CDR3 totals 11 residues. This CDR3 is CASTRRNEQFF. For the CDR3, the DNA is TGTGCCAGCACCCGTCGCAATGAGCAGTTCTTC.

This clonotype was counted ten times or more. This sequence joins TRBV27 and TRBJ1-5, with D possibly being TRBD1 (6 bases). Germline V gene lookup returns CDR1 MNHEY and CDR2 SMNVEV (reference sequence). The CDR3 extends over 17 amino acids. Trimming shortened V by 0 bases and J by 3 bases, and 15 bases separated the two germline ends. Here the CDR3 DNA reads TGTGCCAGCAGTTTATCGGCCACCGGGACACTCAATCAGCCCCAGCATTTT. As protein: CASSLSATGTLNQPQHF.

This chain joins TRBV7-6 and TRBJ2-1; no clear D. Trimming took off 3 bases at V and 5 bases at J, with 23 bases between the two ends. Germline lookup yields CDR1 SGHVS and CDR2 FNYEAQ. The CDR3 extends over 18 amino acids. As DNA, the CDR3 is TGTGCCAGCAGCTTTAAAGTGAAGGGCGTGTCGGGCAACAATGAGCAGTTCTTC. This translates into CASSFKVKGVSGNNEQFF.

There are a few counts of this clonotype. The chain is built from TRBV7-2 and TRBJ2-2; D might be TRBD2 (5 bases). The V and J ends lost 7 bases and 3 bases respectively, with 15 bases between them. Germline CDR1 reads SGHTA; CDR2 reads FQGNSA. The CDR3 totals 15 residues. The CDR3 here is CASTQGRAYTGELFF. DNA for the CDR3: TGTGCCAGCACCCAAGGGCGGGCTTACACCGGGGAGCTGTTTTTT. Full variable domain (remainder filled in from reference TRBV7-2 and TRBJ2-2): GAGVSQSPSNKVTEKGKDVELRCDPISGHTALYWYRQSLGQGLEFLIYFQGNSAPDKSGLPSDRFSAERTGGSVSTLTIQRTQQEDSAVYLCASTQGRAYTGELFFGEGSRLTVL.

This clonotype was seen a few times. The CDR3 DNA follows: TGTGCCAGCAGAACCAGACAGGGGATGTACCAAGAGACCCAGTACTTC. Protein: CASRTRQGMYQETQYF. The J gene is TRBJ2-5, the V gene TRBV6-5, with 8 bases aligning to TRBD1. V was pared by 6 bases and J by 0 bases, with 9 bases of the junction left unmatched. CDR1 and CDR2 from the germline V gene are MNHEY and SVGAGI. There are 16 residues in the CDR3.

This clonotype was counted at least ten times. The chain has TRBV12-3 or TRBV12-4 and TRBJ2-7; 7 bases agree with TRBD1. J gave up 0 bases and V 5 bases, and 10 bases lay outside the gene matches. The CDR3 spans 16 residues. The chain's CDR3 is CASSPSWGQSSYEQYF. CDR3 nucleotides: TGTGCCAGCAGTCCCTCCTGGGGACAGAGCTCCTACGAGCAGTACTTC.

The chain is built from TRBV7-2 and TRBJ2-3; unclear D gene. Looked up from germline, CDR1 is SGHTA and CDR2 is FQGNSA. CDR3 length: 15 residues. Deletions cut 4 bases from V and 3 bases from J, with 14 bases between. The CDR3 reads CASSSPMSWTDTQYF. CDR3 nucleotide sequence: TGTGCCAGCAGCTCCCCCATGAGTTGGACAGATACGCAGTATTTT.

This clonotype turned up a few times. The chain has TRBV12-3 or TRBV12-4 and TRBJ2-2; D not certain. This CDR3 has 13 residues. V lost 3 bases and J 1 base, leaving 3 bases between the germline ends. The CDR3 coding sequence is TGTGCCAGCAGTTTCATGAACACCGGGGAGCTGTTTTTT. Residues: CASSFMNTGELFF.

This clonotype was observed a handful of times. At one end the junction does not follow the germline gene, possibly because of a read error. V usage is TRBV7-2 and J usage is TRBJ2-1, with D perhaps TRBD1 (5 bases). CDR1 and CDR2 (germline): SGHTA, FQGNSA. CDR3 length equals 14 residues. CDR3 in DNA: TGTGCCAGCAGCCCGATCGCCGGCCAGGGCCCAGTTAGGTTC. Protein product: CASSPIAGQGPVRF.

This clonotype was detected ten times or more. CDR3 amino acids: CASSLGPETGAFF. Here the CDR3 DNA reads TGTGCCAGCAGTTTAGGCCCCGAGACAGGGGCTTTCTTT. The V call is TRBV27, the J call TRBJ1-1, with 7 bases matching TRBD1. V lost 2 bases, J lost 11 bases, and 8 bases stayed unmatched. The CDR3 runs 13 residues. Germline V gene sequence: CDR1 MNHEY, CDR2 SMNVEV (reference sequence).

This clonotype was counted at least ten times. The chain employs TRBV15 and TRBJ2-2; the D is unclear. With 3 bases removed from V and 6 bases from J, the gap between germline ends came to 14 bases. The germline V gene encodes CDR1 LNHNV and CDR2 YYDKDF (reference sequence). This CDR3 is 15 amino acids long. The CDR3 bases are TGTGCCACCAGCAGCCTCCATGGGGTTGCCGGGGAGCTGTTTTTT. Its protein product is CATSSLHGVAGELFF.

CDR3 residues: CASSGAGVNSPLHF. The DNA for the CDR3 is TGTGCCAGCAGTGGGGCGGGGGTGAATTCACCCCTCCACTTT. The rearrangement links TRBV27 to TRBJ1-6; perhaps TRBD1 as D (5 bases). V lost 5 bases, J lost 7 bases, and 12 bases lay in between. This CDR3 comprises 14 residues. CDR1 is MNHEY, CDR2 SMNVEV, per germline (reference sequence).

This clonotype showed up just a few times. J is TRBJ2-7 and V is TRBV7-2; D remains unclear. Germline V gene data show CDR1 as SGHTA and CDR2 as FQGNSA. The germline V and J ends were trimmed by 5 bases and 0 bases, with 5 bases remaining between them. The CDR3 runs to 12 residues. For the CDR3, the DNA is TGTGCCAGCAGCCAAAGCTCCTACGAGCAGTACTTC. It translates to CASSQSSYEQYF.

This clonotype occurred many times. The chain links TRBV7-2 to TRBJ2-2; 12 nucleotides align to TRBD2. Germline loops: CDR1 SGHTA, CDR2 FQGNSA. The J segment lost 6 bases and the V segment lost 3 bases, leaving 5 bases of the junction unmatched. The CDR3 runs 16 residues. CDR3 nucleotide sequence: TGTGCCAGCAGCTTTCTATCTAGCGGGAGGGCCGGGGAGCTGTTTTTT. Translation: CASSFLSSGRAGELFF.